The clone carrying this T cell receptor beta chain was detected many times. Its target is unknown. V dropped 8 bases and J dropped 1 base, with 12 bases sitting between them. Looked up from germline, CDR1 is WNHNN and CDR2 is SYGVQD (reference sequence). The CDR3 contains 15 residues. The sample comes from a study of T cell repertoires in cytomegalovirus infection. About the study: The public TCR beta signatures pointed to both CMV infection and matching HLA type.

Findings of the study overall: Clonotype analysis showed dominance of the ex vivo response by HLA-C-restricted CMV-specific TCR beta clonotypes.

From the reads, TCRdb called clonotypes with MiXCR, one entry per CDR3 protein. The sample carries fewer than 1,000,000 distinct CDR3 sequences, around a third recorded once. This chain joins TRBV10-1 and TRBJ1-6; possibly TRBD1 for D (5 bases). This specimen consisted of cultured CD8+ T cells from PBMCs, obtained from culture after CMV antigen stimulation. The sequence came from a human donor in good health (CMV status not recorded). Some clones in this sample may be carry-over from other donors' samples. The CDR3 sequence is CASGEGSSYNSPLHF. The CDR3 DNA reads TGCGCCAGCGGCGAGGGGAGTTCCTATAATTCACCCCTCCACTTT.